This T cell receptor (beta chain) was identified during a study of T cells in narcolepsy. Study-wide results and caveats: Blood of same and different patients, but not healthy controls, reportedly held recurring autoreactive clonotypes.

Germline trimming cut 5 bases from V and 0 bases from J; bases unmatched to any gene: 4. The CDR3 runs 16 residues. Germline CDR1 LNHDA, CDR2 SQIVND (reference sequence). In regard to this clone: Its antigen is as yet unknown.

Repertoires were generated with immunoSEQ multiplex PCR, while TCRdb's copy carries only in-frame clones and drops some. This sample carries some 30,000 clones, approximately 89% of them seen once, and the ten largest clones take under 1%. This chain uses TRBV19 with TRBJ1-3, with 10 bases aligning to TRBD1. Input material: memory (CD45RA-) CD4+ T cells from blood. This TCR was sampled from a human donor in good health. The CDR3 DNA reads TGTGCCAGTAGTTGGGGACAGGGGACCTCTGGAAACACCATATATTTT. Translating it yields CASSWGQGTSGNTIYF. The full variable domain, in which reference TRBV19 and TRBJ1-3 provide the parts outside the CDR3, is DGGITQSPKYLFRKEGQNVTLSCEQNLNHDAMYWYRQDPGQGLRLIYYSQIVNDFQKGDIAEGYSVSREKKESFPLTVTSAQKNPTAFYLCASSWGQGTSGNTIYFGEGSWLTVV.